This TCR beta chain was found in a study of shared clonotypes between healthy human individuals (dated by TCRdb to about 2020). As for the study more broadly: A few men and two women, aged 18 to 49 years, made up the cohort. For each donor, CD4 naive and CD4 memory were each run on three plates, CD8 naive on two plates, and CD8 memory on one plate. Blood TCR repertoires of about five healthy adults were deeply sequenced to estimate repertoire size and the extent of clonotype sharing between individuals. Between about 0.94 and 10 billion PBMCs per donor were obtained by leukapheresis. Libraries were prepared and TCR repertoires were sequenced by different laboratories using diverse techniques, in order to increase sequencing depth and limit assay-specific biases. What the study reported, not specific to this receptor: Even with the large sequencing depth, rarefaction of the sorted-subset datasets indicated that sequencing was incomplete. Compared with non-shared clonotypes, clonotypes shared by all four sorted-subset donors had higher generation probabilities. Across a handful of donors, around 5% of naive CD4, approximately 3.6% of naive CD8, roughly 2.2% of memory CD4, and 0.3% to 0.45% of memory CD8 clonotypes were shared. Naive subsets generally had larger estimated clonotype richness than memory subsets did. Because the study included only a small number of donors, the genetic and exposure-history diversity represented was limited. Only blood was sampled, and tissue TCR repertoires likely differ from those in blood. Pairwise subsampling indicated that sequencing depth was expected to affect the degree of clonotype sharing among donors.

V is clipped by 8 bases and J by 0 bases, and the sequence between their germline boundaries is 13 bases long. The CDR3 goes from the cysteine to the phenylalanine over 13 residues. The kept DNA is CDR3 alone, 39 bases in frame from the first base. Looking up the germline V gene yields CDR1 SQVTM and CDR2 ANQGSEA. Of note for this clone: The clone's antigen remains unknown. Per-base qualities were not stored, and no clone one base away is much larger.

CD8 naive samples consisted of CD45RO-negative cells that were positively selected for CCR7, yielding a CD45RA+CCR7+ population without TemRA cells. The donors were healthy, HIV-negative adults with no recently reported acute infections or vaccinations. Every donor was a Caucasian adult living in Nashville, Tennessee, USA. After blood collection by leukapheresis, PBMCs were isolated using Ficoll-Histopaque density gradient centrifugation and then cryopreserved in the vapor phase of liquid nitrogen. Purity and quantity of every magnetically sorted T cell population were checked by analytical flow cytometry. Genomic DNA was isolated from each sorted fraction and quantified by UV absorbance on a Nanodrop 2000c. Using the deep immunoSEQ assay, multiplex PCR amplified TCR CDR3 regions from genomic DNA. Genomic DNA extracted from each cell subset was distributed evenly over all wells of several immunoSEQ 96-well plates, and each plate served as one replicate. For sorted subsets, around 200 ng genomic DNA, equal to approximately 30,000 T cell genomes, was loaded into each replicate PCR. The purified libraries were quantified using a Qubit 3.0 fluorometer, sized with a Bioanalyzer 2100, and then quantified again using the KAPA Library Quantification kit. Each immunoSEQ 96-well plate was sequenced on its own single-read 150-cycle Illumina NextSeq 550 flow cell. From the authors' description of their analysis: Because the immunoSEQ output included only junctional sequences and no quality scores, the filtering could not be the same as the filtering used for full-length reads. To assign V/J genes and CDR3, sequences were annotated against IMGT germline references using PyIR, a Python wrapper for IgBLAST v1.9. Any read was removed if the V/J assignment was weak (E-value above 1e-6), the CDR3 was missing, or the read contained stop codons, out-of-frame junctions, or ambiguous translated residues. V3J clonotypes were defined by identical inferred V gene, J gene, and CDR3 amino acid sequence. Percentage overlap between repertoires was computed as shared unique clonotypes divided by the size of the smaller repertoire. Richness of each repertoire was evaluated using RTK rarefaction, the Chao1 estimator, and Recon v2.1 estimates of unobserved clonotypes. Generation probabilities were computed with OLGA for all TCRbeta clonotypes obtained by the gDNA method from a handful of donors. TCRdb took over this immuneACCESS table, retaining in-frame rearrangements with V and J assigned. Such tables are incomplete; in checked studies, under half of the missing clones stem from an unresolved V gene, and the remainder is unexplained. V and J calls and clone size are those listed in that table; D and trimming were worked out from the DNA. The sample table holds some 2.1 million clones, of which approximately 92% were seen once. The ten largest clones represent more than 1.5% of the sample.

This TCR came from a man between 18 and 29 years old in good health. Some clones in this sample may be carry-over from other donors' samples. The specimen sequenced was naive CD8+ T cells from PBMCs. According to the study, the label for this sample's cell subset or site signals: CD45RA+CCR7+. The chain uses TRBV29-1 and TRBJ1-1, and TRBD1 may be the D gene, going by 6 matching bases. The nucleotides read TGCAGCCTTCAGGACAGACTGAACACTGAAGCTTTCTTT. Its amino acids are CSLQDRLNTEAFF.